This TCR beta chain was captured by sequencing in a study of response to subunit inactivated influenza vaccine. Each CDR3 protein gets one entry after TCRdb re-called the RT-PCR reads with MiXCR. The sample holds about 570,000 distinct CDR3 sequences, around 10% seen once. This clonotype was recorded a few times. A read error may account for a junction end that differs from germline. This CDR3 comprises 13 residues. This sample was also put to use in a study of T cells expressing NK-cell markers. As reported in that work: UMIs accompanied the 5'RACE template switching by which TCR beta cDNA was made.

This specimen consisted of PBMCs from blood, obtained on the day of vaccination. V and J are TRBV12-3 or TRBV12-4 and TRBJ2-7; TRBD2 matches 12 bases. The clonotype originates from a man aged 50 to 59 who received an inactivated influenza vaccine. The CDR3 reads CASSLGLAGGRDF. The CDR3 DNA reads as TGTGCCAGCAGTTTAGGGCTAGCGGGAGGGCGCGACTTC.